The present entry profiles one TCR beta chain with its context. These data are taken from a study of blood T cell repertoires in COVID-19. Background on the study: The United States, Italy and Spain supplied acute and convalescent COVID-19 samples. T cells, B-cell-depleted T cells, or PBMCs provided the cDNA or gDNA that served as material.

TCRdb keeps only in-frame clones here, not all; method: immunoSEQ multiplex PCR. The sample consists of about 130,000 clones, approximately 80% of them appearing once. Germline CDR1 is KGHSH and CDR2 is LQKENI. CDR3 length equals 15 residues. The J segment lost 4 bases and the V segment lost 2 bases, leaving 7 bases of the junction unmatched. This TCR was recovered from a man aged 60 to 69 who had recovered from COVID-19. The chain combines TRBV18 with TRBJ1-1, with 7 bases aligning to TRBD1. Sequencing used peripheral blood. The CDR3: CASSPLQGRTTEAFF. The CDR3, as DNA: TGTGCCAGCTCACCATTACAGGGGAGGACCACTGAAGCTTTCTTT.